A selection of T cell receptor beta chains follows, all from one sample in a study of T-cell memory formation after mild COVID-19. TCRdb analysed the 5' RACE reads with MiXCR anew, one entry per CDR3 protein. Among some 88,000 distinct CDR3 sequences listed, about 23% were seen once. Material for sequencing was PBMCs or a T cell subset sorted from them (not recorded which). These receptors were taken from a man aged 18 to 30 who had mild COVID-19 (a few samples of this study predate the infection). Cell type and time point are not known. Each CDR3 is given with its conserved first and last residue. A D gene is named only where the DNA matches it firmly. The size entry is marked missing in some rows and otherwise reads once, few, many or a size class.

D | J | size | V | DNA | CDR3
. | TRBJ1-1 | few | TRBV4-2 | TGTGCCAGCAGCCAAAGTGAGACGAACACTGAAGCTTTCTTT | CASSQSETNTEAFF
. | TRBJ1-2 | . | TRBV7-9 | TGTGCCAGCAGCTTAGCGCAGGGGACAAGCTATGGCTACACCTTC | CASSLAQGTSYGYTF
TRBD1 | TRBJ2-2 | few | TRBV29-1 | TGCAGCGTTGCGGACAGGGACGGGGAGCTGTTTTTT | CSVADRDGELFF
TRBD2 | TRBJ2-1 | . | TRBV24-1 | TGTGCCACCAGTGATTTGGAGGGAGGGTGGGTTTCCTACAATGAGCAGTTCTTC | CATSDLEGGWVSYNEQFF
. | TRBJ2-3 | few | TRBV20-1 | TGCAGTGCTAGAGAAATCGGGGGCGTAAGCACAGATACGCAGTATTTT | CSAREIGGVSTDTQYF
. | TRBJ2-6 | many | TRBV5-4 | TGTGCCAGCAGCCTGGAGACAGTAGGGAACGTCCTGACTTTC | CASSLETVGNVLTF
. | TRBJ2-3 | few | TRBV24-1 | TGTGCCAGCCGGACGCAGTATTTT | CASRTQYF
. | TRBJ2-1 | . | TRBV29-1 | TGCAGCGTTGGACACCAGGAGCAGTTCTTC | CSVGHQEQFF
. | TRBJ2-7 | few | TRBV7-2 | TGTGCCAGCAGCTGGGGTGAGATGGACGAGCAGTACTTC | CASSWGEMDEQYF
. | TRBJ2-5 | . | TRBV5-5 | TGTGCCAGCAGCGAGGACAGTTTAAAAGAGACCCAGTACTTC | CASSEDSLKETQYF
. | TRBJ1-5 | once | TRBV6-2/TRBV6-3 | TGTGCCAGCAGTCGCCCGGGATTGCCCCAGCATTTT | CASSRPGLPQHF
TRBD2 | TRBJ2-1 | . | TRBV3-1 | TGTGCCAGCAGCCAAGCCACCGACTCAGGCGGGGGACCCCCTTTTTTCTTC | CASSQATDSGGGPPFFF
. | TRBJ2-5 | . | TRBV12-3/TRBV12-4 | TGTGCCAGCAGTGACGGGTCGGTATACCAAGAGACCCAGTACTTC | CASSDGSVYQETQYF
. | TRBJ1-1 | once | TRBV3-1 | TGTGCCAGCAGCCAAGGGTTTGCACTGAACACTGAAGCTTTCTTT | CASSQGFALNTEAFF
TRBD1 | TRBJ2-1 | few | TRBV7-9 | TGTGCCAGCAGCCCCGGACAGGTGTTCGACAATGAGCAGTTCTTC | CASSPGQVFDNEQFF
. | TRBJ1-1 | . | TRBV10-3 | TGTGCCATCAGTGGGGCAGGGAACGAAGCTTTCTTT | CAISGAGNEAFF
TRBD2 | TRBJ2-2 | . | TRBV12-3/TRBV12-4 | TGTGCCAGCAGTGATAGCCGGACTAGCGGGGATCCGAACACCGGGGAGCTGTTTTTT | CASSDSRTSGDPNTGELFF
. | TRBJ2-7 | . | TRBV7-9 | TGTGCCAGCAGCTTAGATAAGGGAGAGGGATACTTC | CASSLDKGEGYF
TRBD1 | TRBJ2-5 | . | TRBV15 | TGTGCCACCAGCGACCGGACAGGGACCCTACAAGAGACCCAGTACTTC | CATSDRTGTLQETQYF
. | TRBJ2-2 | once | TRBV6-1 | TGTGCCAGCCATCCTACCTTCCGAGTCACCGGGGAGCTGTTTTTT | CASHPTFRVTGELFF
. | TRBJ2-7 | . | TRBV25-1 | TGTGCCAGCAGTGGGAACAGGCAGATCTACGAGCAGTACTTC | CASSGNRQIYEQYF
. | TRBJ2-4 | few | TRBV4-3 | TGCGCCAGCAGCCAAGAAGACAGACTTACAGCCAAAAACATTCAGTACTTC | CASSQEDRLTAKNIQYF
. | TRBJ2-3 | . | TRBV5-1 | TGCGCCAGCAGCACGGGGACTAGCACAGATACGCAGTATTTT | CASSTGTSTDTQYF
. | TRBJ2-2 | . | TRBV28 | TGTGCCAGCAGTTTTAGGGGTGAGATACGCACCGGGGAGCTGTTTTTT | CASSFRGEIRTGELFF
TRBD1 | TRBJ1-4 | . | TRBV4-1 | TGCGCCAGCAGCCACGGACGGACAGGGGCTAATGAAAAACTGTTTTTT | CASSHGRTGANEKLFF
. | TRBJ2-7 | . | TRBV29-1 | TGCAGCGTTGAAGACGGACCGATCTACGAGCAGTACTTC | CSVEDGPIYEQYF
. | TRBJ1-6 | . | TRBV10-3 | TGTGCCATCGCCTCTCGCCGATATAATTCACCCCTCCACTTT | CAIASRRYNSPLHF
. | TRBJ2-7 | few | TRBV25-1 | TGTGCCAGCGGAACCGCGACAGTCTACGAGCAGTACTTC | CASGTATVYEQYF
. | TRBJ1-4 | medium-sized | TRBV4-2 | TGTGCCAGCAGCCAAGAGACAGCTAATGAAAAACTGTTTTTT | CASSQETANEKLFF
TRBD1 | TRBJ1-5 | few | TRBV4-1 | TGCGCCAGCAGCCTGCGACAGGGGACCAGCAATCAGCCCCAGCATTTT | CASSLRQGTSNQPQHF